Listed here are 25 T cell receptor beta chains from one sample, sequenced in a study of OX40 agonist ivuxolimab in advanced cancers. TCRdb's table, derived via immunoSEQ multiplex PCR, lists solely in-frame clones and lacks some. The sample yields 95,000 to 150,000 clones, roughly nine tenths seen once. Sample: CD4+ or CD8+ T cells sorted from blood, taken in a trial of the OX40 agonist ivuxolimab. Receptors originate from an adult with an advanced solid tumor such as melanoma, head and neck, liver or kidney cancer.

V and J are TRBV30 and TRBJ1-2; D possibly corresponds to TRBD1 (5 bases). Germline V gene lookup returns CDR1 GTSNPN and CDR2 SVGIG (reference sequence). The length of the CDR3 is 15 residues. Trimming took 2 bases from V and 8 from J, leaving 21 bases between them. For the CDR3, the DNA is TGTGCCTGGAGTTCCAGGGAAGGGAGAAAGATCGGCTACACCTTC. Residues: CAWSSREGRKIGYTF.

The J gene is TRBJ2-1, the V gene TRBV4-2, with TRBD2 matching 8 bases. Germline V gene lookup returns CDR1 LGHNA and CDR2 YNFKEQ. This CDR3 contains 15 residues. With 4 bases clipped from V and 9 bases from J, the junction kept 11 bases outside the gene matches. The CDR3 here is CASSRARGLAGEQFF. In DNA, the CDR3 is TGTGCCAGCAGCCGAGCAAGGGGTCTAGCGGGTGAGCAGTTCTTC.

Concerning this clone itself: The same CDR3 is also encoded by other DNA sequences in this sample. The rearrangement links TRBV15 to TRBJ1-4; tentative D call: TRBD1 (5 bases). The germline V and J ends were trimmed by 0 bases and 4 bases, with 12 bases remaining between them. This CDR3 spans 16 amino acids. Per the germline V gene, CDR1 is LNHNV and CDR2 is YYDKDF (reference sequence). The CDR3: CATSREGVGDNEKLFF. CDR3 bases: TGTGCCACCAGCAGAGAAGGAGTAGGGGATAATGAAAAACTGTTTTTT.

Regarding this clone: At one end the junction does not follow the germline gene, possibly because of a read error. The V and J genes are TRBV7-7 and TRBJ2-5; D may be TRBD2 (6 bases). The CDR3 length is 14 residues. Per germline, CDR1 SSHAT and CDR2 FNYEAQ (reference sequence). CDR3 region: CASSPGREYETQYF. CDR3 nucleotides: TGTGCTAGCAGCCCCGGGCGGGAATATGAGACCCAGTACTTC.

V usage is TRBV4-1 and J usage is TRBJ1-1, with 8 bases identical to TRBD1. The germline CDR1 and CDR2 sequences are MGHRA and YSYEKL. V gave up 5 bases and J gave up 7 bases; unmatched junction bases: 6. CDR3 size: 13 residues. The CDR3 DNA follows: TGCGCCAGCAGCGCGACAGGGGTTAATGAAGCTTTCTTT. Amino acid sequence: CASSATGVNEAFF.

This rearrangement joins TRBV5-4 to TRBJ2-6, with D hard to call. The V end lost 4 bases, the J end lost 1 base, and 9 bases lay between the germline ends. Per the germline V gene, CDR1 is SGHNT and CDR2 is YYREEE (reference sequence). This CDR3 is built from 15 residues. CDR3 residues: CASSPPLSGANVLTF. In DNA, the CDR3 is TGTGCCAGCAGCCCGCCCCTTTCTGGGGCCAACGTCCTGACTTTC.

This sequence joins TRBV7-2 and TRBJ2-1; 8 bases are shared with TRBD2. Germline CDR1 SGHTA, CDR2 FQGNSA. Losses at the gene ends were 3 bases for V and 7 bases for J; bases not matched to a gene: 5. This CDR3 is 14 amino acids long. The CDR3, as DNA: TGTGCCAGCAGCTTTGGGACTAGAGCTAATGAGCAGTTCTTC. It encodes CASSFGTRANEQFF.

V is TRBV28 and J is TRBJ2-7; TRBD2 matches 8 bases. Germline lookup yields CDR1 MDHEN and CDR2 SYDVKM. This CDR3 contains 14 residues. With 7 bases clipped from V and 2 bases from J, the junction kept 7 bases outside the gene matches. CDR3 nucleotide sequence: TGTGCCAGCACCCTAGGACTAGCCCCCTACGAGCAGTACTTC. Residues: CASTLGLAPYEQYF.

The CDR3 here is CASSHRTGSGELFF. In DNA form, the CDR3 reads TGTGCCAGCAGCCATCGGACAGGTAGCGGGGAGCTGTTTTTT. The chain combines TRBV7-2 with TRBJ2-2, with TRBD1 identical over 7 bases. The CDR3 runs 14 residues. Unmatched junction bases numbered 7, after V lost 5 bases and J lost 7 bases. Germline CDR1 and CDR2: SGHTA and FQGNSA.

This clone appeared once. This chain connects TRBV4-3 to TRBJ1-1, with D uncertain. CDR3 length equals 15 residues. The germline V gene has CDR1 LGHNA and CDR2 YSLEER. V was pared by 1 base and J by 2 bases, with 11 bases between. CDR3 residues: CASSQGRTFNTEAFF. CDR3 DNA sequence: TGCGCCAGCAGCCAAGGCCGGACTTTCAACACTGAAGCTTTCTTT.

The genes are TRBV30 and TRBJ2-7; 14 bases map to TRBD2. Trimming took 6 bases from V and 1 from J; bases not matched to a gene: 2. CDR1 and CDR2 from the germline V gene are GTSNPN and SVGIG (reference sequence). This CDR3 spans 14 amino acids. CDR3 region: CACGLAGGSYEQYF. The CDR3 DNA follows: TGTGCCTGCGGACTAGCGGGGGGTTCCTACGAGCAGTACTTC.

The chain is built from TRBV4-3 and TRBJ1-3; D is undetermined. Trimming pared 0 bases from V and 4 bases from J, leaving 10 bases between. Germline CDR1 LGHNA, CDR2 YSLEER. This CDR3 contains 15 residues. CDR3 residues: CASSQEFSLGNTIYF. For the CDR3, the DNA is TGCGCCAGCAGCCAAGAGTTTTCCCTGGGAAACACCATATATTTT.

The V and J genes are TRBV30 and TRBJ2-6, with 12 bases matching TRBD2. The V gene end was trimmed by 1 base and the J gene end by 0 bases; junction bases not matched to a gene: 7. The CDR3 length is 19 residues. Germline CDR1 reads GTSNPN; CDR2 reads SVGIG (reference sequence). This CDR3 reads CAWSGTSGDLGSGANVLTF. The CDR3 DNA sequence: TGTGCCTGGAGTGGGACTAGCGGGGACCTAGGCTCTGGGGCCAACGTCCTGACTTTC.

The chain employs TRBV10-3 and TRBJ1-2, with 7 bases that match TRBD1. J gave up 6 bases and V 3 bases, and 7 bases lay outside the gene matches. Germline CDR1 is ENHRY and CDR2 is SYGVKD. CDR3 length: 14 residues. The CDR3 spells CAISDVTGRDGYTF. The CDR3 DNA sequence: TGTGCCATCAGTGACGTGACAGGGCGAGATGGCTACACCTTC.

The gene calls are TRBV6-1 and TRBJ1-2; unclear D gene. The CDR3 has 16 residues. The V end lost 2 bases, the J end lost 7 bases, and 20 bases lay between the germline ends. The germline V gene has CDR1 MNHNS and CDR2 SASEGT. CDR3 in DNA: TGTGCCAGCAGTGAATTATTGGGAAACAGCCGGCCTGGCTACACCTTC. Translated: CASSELLGNSRPGYTF.

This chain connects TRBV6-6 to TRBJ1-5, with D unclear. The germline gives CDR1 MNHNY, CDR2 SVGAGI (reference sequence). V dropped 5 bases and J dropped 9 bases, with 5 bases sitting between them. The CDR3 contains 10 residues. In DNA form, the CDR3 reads TGTGCCAGCAGTGGCCCGCCCCAGCATTTT. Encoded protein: CASSGPPQHF.

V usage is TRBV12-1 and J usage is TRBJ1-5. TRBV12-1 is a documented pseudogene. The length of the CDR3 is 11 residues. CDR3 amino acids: CASSFGQPQHF. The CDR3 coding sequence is TGTGCCAGCAGCTTTGGTCAGCCCCAGCATTTT.

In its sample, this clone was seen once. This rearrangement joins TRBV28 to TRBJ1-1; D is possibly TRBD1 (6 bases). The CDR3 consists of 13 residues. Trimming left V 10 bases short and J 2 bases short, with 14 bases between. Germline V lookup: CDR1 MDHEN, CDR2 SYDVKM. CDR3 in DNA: TGTGCCATTGATACAGGGATAAACACTGAAGCTTTCTTT. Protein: CAIDTGINTEAFF.

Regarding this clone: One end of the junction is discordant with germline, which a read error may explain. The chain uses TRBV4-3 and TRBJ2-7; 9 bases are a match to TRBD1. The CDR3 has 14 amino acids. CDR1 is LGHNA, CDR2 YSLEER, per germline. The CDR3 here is CASSQETGQGTQDF. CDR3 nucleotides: TGCGCCAGCAGCCAAGAAACTGGACAGGGGACTCAGGACTTC.

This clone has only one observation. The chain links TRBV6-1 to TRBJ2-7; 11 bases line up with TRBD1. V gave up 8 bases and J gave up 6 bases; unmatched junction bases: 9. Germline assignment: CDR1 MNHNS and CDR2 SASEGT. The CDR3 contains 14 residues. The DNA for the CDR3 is TGTGCCAGCGCCCTGGGACAGGGGGGTCTCGAGCAGTACTTC. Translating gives CASALGQGGLEQYF.

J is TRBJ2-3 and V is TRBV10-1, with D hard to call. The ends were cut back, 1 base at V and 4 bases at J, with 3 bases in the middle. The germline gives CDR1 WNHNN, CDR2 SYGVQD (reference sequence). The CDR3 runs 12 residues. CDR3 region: CASSEWADTQYF. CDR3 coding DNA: TGCGCCAGCAGTGAGTGGGCAGATACGCAGTATTTT.

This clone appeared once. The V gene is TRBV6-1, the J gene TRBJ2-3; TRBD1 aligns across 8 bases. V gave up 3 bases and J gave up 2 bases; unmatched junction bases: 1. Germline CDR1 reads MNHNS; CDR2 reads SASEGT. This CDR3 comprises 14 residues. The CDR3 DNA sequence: TGTGCCAGCAGTGAGGACAGGGACACAGATACGCAGTATTTT. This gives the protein CASSEDRDTDTQYF.

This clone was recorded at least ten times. In DNA form, the CDR3 reads TGTGCCTCGGCTACCGCAACCTACGAGCAGTACTTC. It specifies CASATATYEQYF. J is TRBJ2-7 and V is TRBV7-2; unclear D gene. The CDR3 runs to 12 residues. V lost 11 bases, J lost 2 bases, and 13 bases lay in between. The germline CDR1 and CDR2 sequences are SGHTA and FQGNSA.

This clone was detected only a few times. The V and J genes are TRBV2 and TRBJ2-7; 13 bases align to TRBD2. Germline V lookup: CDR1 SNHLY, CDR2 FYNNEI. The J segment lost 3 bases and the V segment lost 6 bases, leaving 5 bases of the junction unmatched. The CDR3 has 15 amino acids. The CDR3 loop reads CASSPGLAGVYEQYF. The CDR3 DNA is TGTGCCAGCAGCCCCGGACTAGCGGGGGTCTACGAGCAGTACTTC.

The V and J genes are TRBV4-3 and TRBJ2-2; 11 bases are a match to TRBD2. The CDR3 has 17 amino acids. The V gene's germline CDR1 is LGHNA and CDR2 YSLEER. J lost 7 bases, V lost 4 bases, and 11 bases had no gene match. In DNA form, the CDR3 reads TGCGCCAGCAGCCTACTAGCGGGGGCTTCACAAGGCGGGGAGCTGTTTTTT. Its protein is CASSLLAGASQGGELFF.